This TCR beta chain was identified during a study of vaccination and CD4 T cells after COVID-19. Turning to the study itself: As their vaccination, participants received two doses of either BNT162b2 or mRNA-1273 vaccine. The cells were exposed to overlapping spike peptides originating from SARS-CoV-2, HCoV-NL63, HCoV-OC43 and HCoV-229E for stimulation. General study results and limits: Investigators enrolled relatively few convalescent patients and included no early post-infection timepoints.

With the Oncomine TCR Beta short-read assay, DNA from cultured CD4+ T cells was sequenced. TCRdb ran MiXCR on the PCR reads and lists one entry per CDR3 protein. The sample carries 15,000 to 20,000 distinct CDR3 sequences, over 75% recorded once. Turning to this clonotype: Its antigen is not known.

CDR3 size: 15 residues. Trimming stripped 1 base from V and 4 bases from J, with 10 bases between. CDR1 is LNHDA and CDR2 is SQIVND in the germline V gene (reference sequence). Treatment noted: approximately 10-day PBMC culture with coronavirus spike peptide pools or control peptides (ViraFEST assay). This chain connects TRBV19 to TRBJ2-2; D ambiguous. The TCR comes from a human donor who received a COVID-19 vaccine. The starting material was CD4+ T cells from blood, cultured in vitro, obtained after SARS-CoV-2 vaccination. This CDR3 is CASSIGRGGTGELFF. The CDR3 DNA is TGTGCCAGTAGTATAGGGAGAGGCGGCACCGGGGAGCTGTTTTTT.